A single count supports the clone carrying this TCR beta chain. The V and J ends lost 4 bases and 7 bases, in that order; junction bases with no gene match: 8. Germline V lookup: CDR1 SGDLS, CDR2 YYNGEE. This CDR3 is 15 amino acids long. The sample comes from a study of control samples from healthy donors and cancer patients. Only in-frame clones appear in the TCRdb table, and some are missing; sequencing was by immunoSEQ multiplex PCR. The sample has 75,000 to 100,000 clones, 86% seen once. The receptor was derived from a woman aged 45 to 65 in good health. The chain employs TRBV9 and TRBJ2-2; 9 nucleotides agree with TRBD1. The sequenced material came from blood. This CDR3 reads CASSPNTGGGGELFF. For the CDR3, the DNA is TGTGCCAGCAGCCCTAATACAGGGGGCGGCGGGGAGCTGTTTTTT.